The clone carrying this T cell receptor beta chain was observed a few times. As yet, its antigen is unknown. The data were taken from a study of shared clonotypes between healthy human individuals. As for the study in general: Per donor, CD8 memory used one plate, CD8 naive used two, CD4 memory used three and CD4 naive used three.

Trimming took 4 bases from V and 7 from J, leaving 12 bases between them. The germline gives CDR1 MDHEN, CDR2 SYDVKM. The CDR3 has 13 residues. TCRdb's table, derived via immunoSEQ multiplex PCR, lists solely in-frame clones and lacks some. The table has 600,000 to 750,000 clones, 55% to 75% seen once. Findings and limits, study-wide: Estimated richness was generally greater in naive than memory subsets.

Investigators divided CD4+ cells into CD45RA+ naive and CD45RA-negative memory subsets. The sample was memory CD4+ T cells sorted from blood. Subset meaning: CD45RA-negative fraction. This receptor was taken from a woman aged 25 to 39 in good health. The chain couples TRBV28 to TRBJ2-3; D ambiguous. CDR3 residues: CASSSYLLYTQYF. CDR3 coding DNA: TGTGCCAGCAGTTCCTACCTTTTATATACGCAGTATTTT.